Listed below are T cell receptor beta chains from one sample, sequenced in a study of T cell responses to AZD1222 COVID-19 vaccine. Method: immunoSEQ multiplex PCR; TCRdb's copy keeps in-frame clones and lacks some. Seen here are 150,000 to 200,000 clones, around 86% observed once, and the top ten hold 2.5% to 3%. The source was peripheral blood, collected on day 0 of MenACWY control vaccination. Receptors originate from an adult in good health. The CDR3 runs from the conserved cysteine through the conserved F or W. Each record gives: CDR3 length, J gene, clone size, D gene, V gene, CDR3 DNA, CDR3 protein. D genes are given only for firm matches. Clone size is shown for a subset of rows, as once, few, many or a class of expanded clone.

13,TRBJ2-7,few,TRBD1,TRBV11-3,TGTGCCAGCAGCCGACGGACAGGGCCCGAGCAGTACTTC,CASSRRTGPEQYF
18,TRBJ1-3,-,-,TRBV7-8,TGTGCCAGCAGCCTATTATCAGGCAGCCTGGGCTCTGGAAACACCATATATTTT,CASSLLSGSLGSGNTIYF
14,TRBJ1-1,-,-,TRBV25-1,TGTGCCAGCATTCAAACAGGGATGAACACTGAAGCTTTCTTT,CASIQTGMNTEAFF
15,TRBJ1-3,-,TRBD1,TRBV29-1,TGCAGCGTTAAACGACAGGGTGCGACTGGAAACACCATATATTTT,CSVKRQGATGNTIYF
12,TRBJ2-7,-,-,TRBV28,TGTGCCAGCAGCACGACGGATAATGAGCAGTACTTC,CASSTTDNEQYF
15,TRBJ1-5,-,-,TRBV30,TGTGCCTGGAGTGAAGGTAGGGGTGGGAATCAGCCCCAGCATTTT,CAWSEGRGGNQPQHF
14,TRBJ2-3,-,-,TRBV10-3,TGTGCCATCAGTGAGCCGGGGGGCACAGATACGCAGTATTTT,CAISEPGGTDTQYF
14,TRBJ1-1,-,-,TRBV7-3,TGTGCCAGCAGCCCCGTGGGTGCGAACACTGAAGCTTTCTTT,CASSPVGANTEAFF
13,TRBJ2-7,-,TRBD2,TRBV27,TGTGCCAGCTCTAGCGGGGAATTCTACGAGCAGTACTTC,CASSSGEFYEQYF
16,TRBJ2-7,-,TRBD2,TRBV6-2/TRBV6-3,TGTGCCAGCAGCTCCCGGACTAGGGCGGGGTCCCACGAGCAGTACTTC,CASSSRTRAGSHEQYF
15,TRBJ2-3,-,-,TRBV6-6,TGTGCCAGCAGACCGAGACAGGAGAACCCAGATACGCAGTATTTT,CASRPRQENPDTQYF
13,TRBJ2-7,-,-,TRBV5-6,TGTGCCAGCAGCTTGGGGGAGGCCTACGAGCAGTACTTC,CASSLGEAYEQYF
14,TRBJ2-5,-,TRBD2,TRBV9,TGTGCCAGCAGCGCCCTAGCGGAGGGGGAGACCCAGTACTTC,CASSALAEGETQYF
17,TRBJ1-1,-,-,TRBV6-2/TRBV6-3,TGTGCCAGCAGTTACTTTCCTAAGCGCAGGGAGGCCACTGAAGCTTTCTTT,CASSYFPKRREATEAFF
15,TRBJ2-1,few,TRBD2,TRBV6-5,TGTGCCACCGGTCCGACTAGCGGGAGGAACAATGAGCAGTTCTTC,CATGPTSGRNNEQFF
15,TRBJ1-3,-,-,TRBV27,TGTGCCAGCAGTTTATCGTACAGCGCGGGAAACACCATATATTTT,CASSLSYSAGNTIYF
13,TRBJ2-3,-,-,TRBV11-2,TGTGCCAGCAGATTACCAGAGGGTGATACGCAGTATTTT,CASRLPEGDTQYF
15,TRBJ1-2,-,-,TRBV3-1/TRBV3-2,TGTGCCAGCAGCCAAGATCCACACGCCGTCTATGGCTACACCTTC,CASSQDPHAVYGYTF
16,TRBJ1-5,-,TRBD1,TRBV30,TGTGCCTGGAGTGGGAGGGGACAGGGGCCAAATCAGCCCCAGCATTTT,CAWSGRGQGPNQPQHF
13,TRBJ1-4,-,TRBD1,TRBV10-2,TGCGCCAGCAGACAGGGGGAAGCGGAAAAACTGTTTTTT,CASRQGEAEKLFF
12,TRBJ1-2,-,-,TRBV7-9,TGTGCCAGCGCTCGGGGGGACTATGGCTACACCTTC,CASARGDYGYTF
11,TRBJ2-7,-,-,TRBV25-1,TGTGCCAGCAGCACGGGTTACGAGCAGTACTTC,CASSTGYEQYF
14,TRBJ1-5,-,TRBD1,TRBV5-4,TGTGCCAGCAGCTTGTTCGGACAGGCCGGCCCCCAGCATTTT,CASSLFGQAGPQHF
15,TRBJ1-3,-,-,TRBV11-2,TGTGCCAGCACCGAGATTTGGGGGTCCGGAAACACCATATATTTT,CASTEIWGSGNTIYF
15,TRBJ2-7,once,TRBD1,TRBV5-6,TGTGCCAGCATCAACTCGAGACAGGGGGACTACGAGCAGTACTTC,CASINSRQGDYEQYF
13,TRBJ2-1,-,TRBD2,TRBV28,TGTGCCAGCAGGACTAGCGATAACAATGAGCAGTTCTTC,CASRTSDNNEQFF
16,TRBJ2-4,-,TRBD1,TRBV7-9,TGTGCCAGCAGCCCACAGGGGTCCCTAGCCAAAAACATTCAGTACTTC,CASSPQGSLAKNIQYF
13,TRBJ1-1,-,-,TRBV5-4,TGTGCCAGCAGCTTTCACAGGGTCCCTGAAGCTTTCTTT,CASSFHRVPEAFF
14,TRBJ1-6,few,TRBD1,TRBV7-3,TGTGCCAGCAGCTCGGGACAGCGATATTCACCCCTCCACTTT,CASSSGQRYSPLHF
13,TRBJ1-2,-,-,TRBV9,TGTGCCAGCAGCGTTTTGACAGGAAGAGGCTACACCTTC,CASSVLTGRGYTF
16,TRBJ1-3,once,TRBD1,TRBV5-1,TGCGCCAGCAGCGGAGGGACAGGGGACCCTGGAAACACCATATATTTT,CASSGGTGDPGNTIYF
13,TRBJ2-2,few,-,TRBV7-3,TGTGCCAGCAGTCCTTCGAACACCGGGGAGCTGTTTTTT,CASSPSNTGELFF
15,TRBJ2-7,-,-,TRBV6-5,TGTGCCAGCAGGTTAGAGCCCGGGGCCCCGGGGGAGCAGTACTTC,CASRLEPGAPGEQYF
16,TRBJ2-7,-,TRBD2,TRBV3-1/TRBV3-2,TGTGCCAGCAGCCAAAACTCACTAGCGGGAGATTGGCGGCAGTACTTC,CASSQNSLAGDWRQYF
14,TRBJ2-1,-,-,TRBV5-4,TGTGCCAGCAGCCAGGGTGAGGGCTACAATGAGCAGTTCTTC,CASSQGEGYNEQFF
19,TRBJ2-4,-,TRBD2,TRBV11-3,TGTGCCAGCAGCTTGCGACTAGCGGGGGAGAAACTAGCCAAAAACATTCAGTACTTC,CASSLRLAGEKLAKNIQYF
22,TRBJ2-4,few,TRBD2,TRBV27,TGTGCCAGCAGTAGGGGACTAGCGGGGAACATGTCTCGGTGGGTAGCCAAAAACATTCAGTACTTC,CASSRGLAGNMSRWVAKNIQYF
15,TRBJ2-1,-,TRBD2,TRBV11-2,TGTGCCAGCAGTCTGGGACTAGCGGTTAACAATGAGCAGTTCTTC,CASSLGLAVNNEQFF
15,TRBJ2-3,-,TRBD2,TRBV7-2,TGTGCCAGCAGCCCCGGGACTAGCGGGGCAGATACGCAGTATTTT,CASSPGTSGADTQYF
14,TRBJ2-3,-,-,TRBV7-3,TGTGCCAGCAGCTCGGGGGTGCAATCAGATACGCAGTATTTT,CASSSGVQSDTQYF
15,TRBJ2-5,-,-,TRBV11-2,TGTGCCAGCAGCCCCGGGAGTAGCCGGCAAGAGACCCAGTACTTC,CASSPGSSRQETQYF
13,TRBJ2-2,-,-,TRBV19,TGTGCCAGTAGTTTTGGGGAGACCGGGGAGCTGTTTTTT,CASSFGETGELFF
16,TRBJ1-5,once,TRBD1,TRBV7-2,TGTGCCAGCAGCTCCAGGGACAGGGGATTGAATCAGCCCCAGCATTTT,CASSSRDRGLNQPQHF
16,TRBJ1-5,-,TRBD1,TRBV28,TGTGCCAGCAGACTAACAGGGGAGGGGAGCAATCAGCCCCAGCATTTT,CASRLTGEGSNQPQHF
15,TRBJ2-3,-,-,TRBV7-2,TGTGCCAGCAGCCCTCGGGGAACAGTTCCAGATACGCAGTATTTT,CASSPRGTVPDTQYF
13,TRBJ2-7,-,-,TRBV7-9,TGTGCCACCGAACAGGGAAGCTCCTACGAGCAGTACTTC,CATEQGSSYEQYF
16,TRBJ2-5,-,TRBD2,TRBV5-1,TGCGCCAGCAGCGGGACTAGCGGGAGGGCGGAGGAGACCCAGTACTTC,CASSGTSGRAEETQYF